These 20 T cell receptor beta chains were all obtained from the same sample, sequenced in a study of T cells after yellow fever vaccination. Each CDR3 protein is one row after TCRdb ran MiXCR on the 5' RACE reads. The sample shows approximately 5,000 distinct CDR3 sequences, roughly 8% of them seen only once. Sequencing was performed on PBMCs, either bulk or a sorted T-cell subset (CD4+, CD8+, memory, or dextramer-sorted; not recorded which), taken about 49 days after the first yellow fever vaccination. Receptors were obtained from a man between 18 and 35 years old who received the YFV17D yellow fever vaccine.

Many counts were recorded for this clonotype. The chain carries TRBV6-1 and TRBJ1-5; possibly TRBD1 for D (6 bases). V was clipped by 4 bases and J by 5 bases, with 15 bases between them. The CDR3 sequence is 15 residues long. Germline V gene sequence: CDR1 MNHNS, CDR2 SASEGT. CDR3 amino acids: CASSGRTAVDQPQHF. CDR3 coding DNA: TGTGCCAGCAGTGGAAGGACAGCGGTAGATCAGCCCCAGCATTTT.

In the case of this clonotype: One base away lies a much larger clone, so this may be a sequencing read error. The CDR3 here is CASSIDLWGYLSYEQYF. The CDR3 coding sequence is TGTGCCAGTAGTATAGATCTATGGGGGTACCTCTCCTACGAGCAGTACTTC. The rearrangement joins TRBV19 to TRBJ2-7; D may match TRBD1 or TRBD2 (5 bases each). CDR3 length: 17 residues. CDR1 is LNHDA, CDR2 SQIVND, per germline (reference sequence). V was trimmed by 0 bases and J by 0 bases, leaving 15 bases between them. The entire variable domain, with the rest obtained from reference TRBV19 and TRBJ2-7, is as follows: DGGITQSPKYLFRKEGQNVTLSCEQNLNHDAMYWYRQDPGQGLRLIYYSQIVNDFQKGDIAEGYSVSREKKESFPLTVTSAQKNPTAFYLCASSIDLWGYLSYEQYFGPGTRLTVT.

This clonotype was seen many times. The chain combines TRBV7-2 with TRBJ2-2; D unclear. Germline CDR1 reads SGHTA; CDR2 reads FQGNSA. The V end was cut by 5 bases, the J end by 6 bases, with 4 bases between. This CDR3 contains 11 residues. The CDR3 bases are TGTGCCAGCAGCCTGGCCGGGGAGCTGTTTTTT. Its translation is CASSLAGELFF.

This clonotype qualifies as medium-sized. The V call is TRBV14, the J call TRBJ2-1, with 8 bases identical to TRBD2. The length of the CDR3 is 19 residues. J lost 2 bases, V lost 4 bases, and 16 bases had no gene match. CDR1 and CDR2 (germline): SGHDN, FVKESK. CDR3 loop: CASSRPEGSGVSPYNEQFF. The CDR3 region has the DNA TGTGCCAGCAGCCGCCCGGAGGGTAGCGGGGTTTCGCCCTACAATGAGCAGTTCTTC.

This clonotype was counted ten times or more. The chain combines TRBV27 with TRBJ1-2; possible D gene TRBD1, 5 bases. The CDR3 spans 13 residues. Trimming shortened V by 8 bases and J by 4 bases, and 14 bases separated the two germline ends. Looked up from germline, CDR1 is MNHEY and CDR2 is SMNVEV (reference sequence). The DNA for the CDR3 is TGTGCCAGCGGTAGGGGACGAGGCTATGGCTACACCTTC. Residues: CASGRGRGYGYTF.

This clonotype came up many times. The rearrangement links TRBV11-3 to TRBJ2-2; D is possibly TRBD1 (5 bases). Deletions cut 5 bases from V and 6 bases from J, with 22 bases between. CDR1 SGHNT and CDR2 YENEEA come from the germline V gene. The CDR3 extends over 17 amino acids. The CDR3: CASSRNTDSLGAGELFF. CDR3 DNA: TGTGCCAGCAGCCGCAATACCGACAGCTTAGGGGCCGGGGAGCTGTTTTTT.

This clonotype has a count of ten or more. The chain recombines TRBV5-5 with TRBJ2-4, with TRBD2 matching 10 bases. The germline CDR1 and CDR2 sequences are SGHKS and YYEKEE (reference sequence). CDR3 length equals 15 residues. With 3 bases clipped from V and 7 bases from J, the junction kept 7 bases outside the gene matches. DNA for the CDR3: TGTGCCAGCAGCTCACTGCTAGCGGGGGAGAACATTCAGTACTTC. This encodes CASSSLLAGENIQYF.

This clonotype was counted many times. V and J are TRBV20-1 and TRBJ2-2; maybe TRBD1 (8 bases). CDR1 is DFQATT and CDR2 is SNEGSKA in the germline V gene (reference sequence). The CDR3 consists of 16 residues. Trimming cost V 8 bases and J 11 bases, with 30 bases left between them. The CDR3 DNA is TGCAGTACCTACGGACAGGGTCAAGCGGGAAGCCGAGAGCTGTTTTTT. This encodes CSTYGQGQAGSRELFF.

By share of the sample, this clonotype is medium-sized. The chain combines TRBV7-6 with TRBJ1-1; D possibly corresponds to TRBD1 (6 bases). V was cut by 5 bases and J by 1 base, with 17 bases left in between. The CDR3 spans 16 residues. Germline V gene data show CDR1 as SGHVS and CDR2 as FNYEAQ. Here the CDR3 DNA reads TGTGCCAGCAGCGTAGGTGCAGGGGCAGCGAACACTGAAGCTTTCTTT. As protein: CASSVGAGAANTEAFF.

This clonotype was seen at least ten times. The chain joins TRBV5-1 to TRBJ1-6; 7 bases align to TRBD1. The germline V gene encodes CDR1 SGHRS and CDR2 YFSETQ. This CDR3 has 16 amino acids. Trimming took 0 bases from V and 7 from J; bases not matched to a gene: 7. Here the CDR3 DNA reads TGCGCCAGCAGCTTGGGCCCCGGGACAGCCAATTCACCCCTCCACTTT. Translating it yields CASSLGPGTANSPLHF.

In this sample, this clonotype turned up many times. The DNA for the CDR3 is TGTGCCTGGGCGACTAGAGGGACCCCTAGCACAGATACGCAGTATTTT. Protein sequence: CAWATRGTPSTDTQYF. The genes are TRBV30 and TRBJ2-3; TRBD2 is a possible D gene (6 bases). The CDR3 has 16 residues. Trimming removed 5 bases at V and 0 bases at J, with 18 bases between. From germline, CDR1 is GTSNPN and CDR2 SVGIG (reference sequence).

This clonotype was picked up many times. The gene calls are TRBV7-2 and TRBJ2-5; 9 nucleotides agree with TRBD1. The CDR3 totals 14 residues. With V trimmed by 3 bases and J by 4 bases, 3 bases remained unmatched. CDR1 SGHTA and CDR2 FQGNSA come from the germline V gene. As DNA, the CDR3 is TGTGCCAGCAGCTTCATGACAGGGGGAGAGACCCAGTACTTC. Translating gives CASSFMTGGETQYF. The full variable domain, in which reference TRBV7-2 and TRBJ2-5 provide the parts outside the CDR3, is GAGVSQSPSNKVTEKGKDVELRCDPISGHTALYWYRQSLGQGLEFLIYFQGNSAPDKSGLPSDRFSAERTGGSVSTLTIQRTQQEDSAVYLCASSFMTGGETQYFGPGTRLLVL.

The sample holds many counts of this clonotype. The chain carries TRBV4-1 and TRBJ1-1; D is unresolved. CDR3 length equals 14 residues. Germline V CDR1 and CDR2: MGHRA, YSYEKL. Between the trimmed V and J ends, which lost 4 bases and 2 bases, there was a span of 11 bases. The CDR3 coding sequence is TGCGCCAGCAGCCCGCTCGGACTAAACACTGAAGCTTTCTTT. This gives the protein CASSPLGLNTEAFF.

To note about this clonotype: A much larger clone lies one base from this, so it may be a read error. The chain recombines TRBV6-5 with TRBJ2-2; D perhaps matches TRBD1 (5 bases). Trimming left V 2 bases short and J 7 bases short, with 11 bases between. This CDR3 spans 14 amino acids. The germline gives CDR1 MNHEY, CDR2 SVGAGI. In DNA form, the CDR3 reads TGTGCCAGCAGTTACCTGGTCGACAGCGGGGAGCTGTTTTTT. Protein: CASSYLVDSGELFF.

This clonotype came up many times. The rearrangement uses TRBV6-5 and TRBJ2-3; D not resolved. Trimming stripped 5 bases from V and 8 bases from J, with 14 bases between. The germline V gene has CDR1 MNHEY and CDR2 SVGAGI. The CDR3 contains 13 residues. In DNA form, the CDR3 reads TGTGCCAGCAGTACCGAACTAAAGGCTACGCAGTATTTT. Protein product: CASSTELKATQYF.

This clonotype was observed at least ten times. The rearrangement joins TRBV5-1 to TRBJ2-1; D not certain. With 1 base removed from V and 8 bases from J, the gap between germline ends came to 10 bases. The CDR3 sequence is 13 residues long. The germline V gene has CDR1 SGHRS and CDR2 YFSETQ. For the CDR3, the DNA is TGCGCCAGCAGCTTGCAATTGCAAGATGAGCAGTTCTTC. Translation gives CASSLQLQDEQFF.

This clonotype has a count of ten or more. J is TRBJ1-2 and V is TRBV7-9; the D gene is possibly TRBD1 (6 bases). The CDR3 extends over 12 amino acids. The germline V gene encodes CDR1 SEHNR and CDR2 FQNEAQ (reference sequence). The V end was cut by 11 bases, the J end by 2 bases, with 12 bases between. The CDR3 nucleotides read TGTGCCGTCCACAGGGAGAACTATGGCTACACCTTC. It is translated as CAVHRENYGYTF.

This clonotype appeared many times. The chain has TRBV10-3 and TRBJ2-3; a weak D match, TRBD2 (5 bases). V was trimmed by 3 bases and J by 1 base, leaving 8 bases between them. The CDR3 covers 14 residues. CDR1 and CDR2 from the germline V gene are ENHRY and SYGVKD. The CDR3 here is CAISDGLGTDTQYF. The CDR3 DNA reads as TGTGCCATCAGTGACGGACTGGGCACAGATACGCAGTATTTT.

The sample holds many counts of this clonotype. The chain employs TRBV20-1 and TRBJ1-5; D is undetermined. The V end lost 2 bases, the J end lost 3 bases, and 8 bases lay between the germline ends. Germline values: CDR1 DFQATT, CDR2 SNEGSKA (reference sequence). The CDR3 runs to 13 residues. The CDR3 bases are TGCAGTGCTAGACGGGCCTTCAATCAGCCCCAGCATTTT. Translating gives CSARRAFNQPQHF.

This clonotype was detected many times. The CDR3 nucleotides read TGTGCCAGCAGCTCCCCCCCTGGCCAGGGGGACTATGGCTACACCTTC. Its translation is CASSSPPGQGDYGYTF. The chain combines TRBV7-6 with TRBJ1-2, with 7 bases aligning to TRBD1. Per germline, CDR1 SGHVS and CDR2 FNYEAQ. The CDR3 loop spans 16 amino acids. Unmatched junction bases numbered 11, after V lost 4 bases and J lost 3 bases. Full variable domain (outside the CDR3, taken from reference TRBV7-6 and TRBJ1-2): GAGVSQSPRYKVTKRGQDVALRCDPISGHVSLYWYRQALGQGPEFLTYFNYEAQQDKSGLPNDRFSAERPEGSISTLTIQRTEQRDSAMYRCASSSPPGQGDYGYTFGSGTRLTVV.